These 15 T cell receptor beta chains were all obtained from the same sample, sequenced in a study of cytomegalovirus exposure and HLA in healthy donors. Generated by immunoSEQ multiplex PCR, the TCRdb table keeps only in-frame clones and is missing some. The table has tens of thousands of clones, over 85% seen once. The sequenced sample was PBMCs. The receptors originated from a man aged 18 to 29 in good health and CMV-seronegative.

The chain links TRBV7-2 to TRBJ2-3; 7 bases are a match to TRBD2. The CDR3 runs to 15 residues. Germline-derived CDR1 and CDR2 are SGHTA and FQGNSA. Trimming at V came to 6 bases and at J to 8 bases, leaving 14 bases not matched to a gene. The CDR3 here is CASRNRDYGLSTQYF. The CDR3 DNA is TGTGCCAGCAGGAACCGGGACTACGGCTTGTCTACGCAGTATTTT. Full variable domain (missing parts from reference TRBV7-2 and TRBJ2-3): GAGVSQSPSNKVTEKGKDVELRCDPISGHTALYWYRQSLGQGLEFLIYFQGNSAPDKSGLPSDRFSAERTGGSVSTLTIQRTQQEDSAVYLCASRNRDYGLSTQYFGPGTRLTVL.

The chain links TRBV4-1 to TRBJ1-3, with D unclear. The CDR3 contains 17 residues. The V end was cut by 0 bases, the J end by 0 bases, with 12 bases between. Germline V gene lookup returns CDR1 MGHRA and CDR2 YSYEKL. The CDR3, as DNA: TGCGCCAGCAGCCAAGAACCCTCCGCAGGCTCTGGAAACACCATATATTTT. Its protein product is CASSQEPSAGSGNTIYF.

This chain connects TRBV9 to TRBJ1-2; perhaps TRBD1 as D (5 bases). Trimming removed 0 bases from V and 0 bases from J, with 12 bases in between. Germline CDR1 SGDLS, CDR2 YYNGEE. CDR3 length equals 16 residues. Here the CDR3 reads CASSVGSSGSNYGYTF. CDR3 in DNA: TGTGCCAGCAGCGTAGGGTCCTCAGGGTCTAACTATGGCTACACCTTC.

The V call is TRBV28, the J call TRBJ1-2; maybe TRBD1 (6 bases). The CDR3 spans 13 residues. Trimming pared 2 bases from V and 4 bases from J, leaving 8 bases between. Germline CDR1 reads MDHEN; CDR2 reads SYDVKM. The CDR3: CASSLLDSYGYTF. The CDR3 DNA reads TGTGCCAGCAGTTTACTGGACAGCTATGGCTACACCTTC.

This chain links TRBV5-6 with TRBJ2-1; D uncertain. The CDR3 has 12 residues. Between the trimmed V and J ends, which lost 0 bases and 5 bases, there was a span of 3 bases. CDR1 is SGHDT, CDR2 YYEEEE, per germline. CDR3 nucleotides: TGTGCCAGCAGCTTGGTAAACAATGAGCAGTTCTTC. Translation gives CASSLVNNEQFF.

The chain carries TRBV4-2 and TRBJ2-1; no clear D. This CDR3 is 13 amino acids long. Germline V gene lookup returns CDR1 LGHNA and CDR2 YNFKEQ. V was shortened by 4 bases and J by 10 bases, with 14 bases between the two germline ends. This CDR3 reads CASSPSSTGEQFF. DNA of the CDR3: TGTGCCAGCAGCCCCTCGAGTACCGGGGAGCAGTTCTTC.

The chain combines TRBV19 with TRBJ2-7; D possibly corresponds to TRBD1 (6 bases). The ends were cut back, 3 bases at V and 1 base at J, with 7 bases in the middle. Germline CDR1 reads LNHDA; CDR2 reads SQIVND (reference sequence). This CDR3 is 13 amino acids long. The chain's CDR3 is CASSIQGSYEQYF. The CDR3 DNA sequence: TGTGCCAGTAGTATTCAGGGGTCCTACGAGCAGTACTTC.

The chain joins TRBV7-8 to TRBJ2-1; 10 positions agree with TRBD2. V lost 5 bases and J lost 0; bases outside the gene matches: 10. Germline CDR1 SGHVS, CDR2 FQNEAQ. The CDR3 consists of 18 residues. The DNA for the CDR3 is TGTGCCAGCAGCCTCCCTCCGGGACTAGCGAGCTCCTACAATGAGCAGTTCTTC. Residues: CASSLPPGLASSYNEQFF.

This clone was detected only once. CDR3 residues: CASSVRAGTQPQHF. Written as DNA, the CDR3 is TGCGCCAGCAGCGTACGGGCGGGGACCCAGCCCCAGCATTTT. The J gene is TRBJ1-5, the V gene TRBV4-3, with D perhaps matching TRBD1 (5 bases). Germline assignment: CDR1 LGHNA and CDR2 YSLEER. The CDR3 consists of 14 residues. V lost 5 bases and J 7 bases, leaving 15 bases between the germline ends.

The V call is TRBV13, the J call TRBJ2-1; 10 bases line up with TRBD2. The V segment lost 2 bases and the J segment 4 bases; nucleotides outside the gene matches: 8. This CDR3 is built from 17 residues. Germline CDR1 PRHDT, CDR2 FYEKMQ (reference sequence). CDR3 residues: CASSLYRTSGDYNEQFF. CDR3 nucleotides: TGTGCCAGCAGCTTATATAGAACTAGCGGGGATTACAATGAGCAGTTCTTC.

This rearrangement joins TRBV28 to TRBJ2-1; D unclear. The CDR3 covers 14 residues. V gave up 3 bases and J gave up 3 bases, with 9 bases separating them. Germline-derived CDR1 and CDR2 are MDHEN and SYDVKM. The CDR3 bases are TGTGCCAGCAGTTTGAAAGGAGACTACAATGAGCAGTTCTTC. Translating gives CASSLKGDYNEQFF.

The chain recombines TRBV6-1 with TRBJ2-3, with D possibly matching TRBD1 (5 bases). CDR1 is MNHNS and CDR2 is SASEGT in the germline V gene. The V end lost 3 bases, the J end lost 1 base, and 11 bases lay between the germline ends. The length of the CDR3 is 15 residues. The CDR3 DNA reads TGTGCCAGCAGTGACAGGGAAGGGGGCACAGATACGCAGTATTTT. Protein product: CASSDREGGTDTQYF.

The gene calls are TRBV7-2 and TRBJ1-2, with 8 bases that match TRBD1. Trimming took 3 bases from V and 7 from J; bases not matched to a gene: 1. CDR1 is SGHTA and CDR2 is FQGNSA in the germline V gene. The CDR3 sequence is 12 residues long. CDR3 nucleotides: TGTGCCAGCAGCTTCGACAGGGGTGGCTACACCTTC. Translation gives CASSFDRGGYTF.

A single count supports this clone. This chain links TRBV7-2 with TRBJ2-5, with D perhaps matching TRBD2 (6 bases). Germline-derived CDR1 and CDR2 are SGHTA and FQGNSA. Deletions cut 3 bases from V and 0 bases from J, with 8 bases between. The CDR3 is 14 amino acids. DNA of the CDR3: TGTGCCAGCAGCTTGAAGCGGGACCAAGAGACCCAGTACTTC. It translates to CASSLKRDQETQYF.

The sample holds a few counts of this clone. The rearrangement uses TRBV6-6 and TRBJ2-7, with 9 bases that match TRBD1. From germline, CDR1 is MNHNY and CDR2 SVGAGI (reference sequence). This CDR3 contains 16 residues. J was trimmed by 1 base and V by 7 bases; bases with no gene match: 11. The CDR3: CASIRTGGEGSYEQYF. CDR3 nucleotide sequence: TGTGCCAGCATCCGCACAGGGGGCGAGGGTTCCTACGAGCAGTACTTC.